These T cell receptor beta chains were read from a single sample in a study of memory CD4+ T cells and cytomegalovirus serostatus. The table came from immunoSEQ multiplex PCR; TCRdb's copy has only in-frame clones and leaves some out. The sample contains roughly 86,000 clones, about 80% of which appear only once. Sequencing was carried out using memory CD4+ T cells from blood. The receptors originated from an adult in good health and CMV-seropositive. Each CDR3 is given with its conserved first and last residue. D genes are given only for firm matches. Clone size is stated in some rows and not others, as once, few, many or a class when expanded.

V gene: TRBV4-2
J gene: TRBJ2-5
clone size: NA
D gene: TRBD2
CDR3 protein: CASSQSGRAGGPGETQYF
CDR3 DNA: TGTGCCAGCAGCCAAAGTGGGAGGGCGGGAGGGCCGGGAGAGACCCAGTACTTC

V gene: TRBV2
J gene: TRBJ2-5
clone size: NA
D gene: NA
CDR3 protein: CASRREQETQYF
CDR3 DNA: TGTGCCAGCCGCCGGGAGCAAGAGACCCAGTACTTC

V gene: TRBV6-1
J gene: TRBJ2-7
clone size: once
D gene: TRBD2
CDR3 protein: CADGAGGSYEQYF
CDR3 DNA: TGTGCCGACGGAGCGGGAGGGTCCTACGAGCAGTACTTC

V gene: TRBV4-2
J gene: TRBJ1-5
clone size: NA
D gene: TRBD1
CDR3 protein: CASSPSGGQGYQPQHF
CDR3 DNA: TGTGCCAGCAGCCCCTCTGGAGGACAGGGGTACCAGCCCCAGCATTTT

V gene: TRBV10-3
J gene: TRBJ1-2
clone size: NA
D gene: NA
CDR3 protein: CASSSPLSSYGYTF
CDR3 DNA: TGTGCCAGCAGTTCCCCGTTGAGCTCCTATGGCTACACCTTC

V gene: TRBV7-7
J gene: TRBJ2-2
clone size: NA
D gene: TRBD1
CDR3 protein: CASSPGQTYTGELFF
CDR3 DNA: TGTGCTAGCAGCCCGGGACAGACCTACACCGGGGAGCTGTTTTTT

V gene: TRBV7-3
J gene: TRBJ1-5
clone size: NA
D gene: NA
CDR3 protein: CASSQGQDQPQHF
CDR3 DNA: TGTGCCAGCAGCCAGGGACAAGATCAGCCCCAGCATTTT

V gene: TRBV6-1
J gene: TRBJ1-2
clone size: NA
D gene: NA
CDR3 protein: CASSDRHYGYTF
CDR3 DNA: TGTGCCAGCAGTGACAGACACTATGGCTACACCTTC

V gene: TRBV28
J gene: TRBJ2-7
clone size: NA
D gene: NA
CDR3 protein: CASRSTGISYEQYF
CDR3 DNA: TGTGCCAGCAGATCCACGGGTATCTCCTACGAGCAGTACTTC

V gene: TRBV6-5
J gene: TRBJ2-2
clone size: NA
D gene: NA
CDR3 protein: CASSYSRHTGELFF
CDR3 DNA: TGTGCCAGCAGTTACTCGAGGCACACCGGGGAGCTGTTTTTT

V gene: TRBV9
J gene: TRBJ2-2
clone size: once
D gene: TRBD2
CDR3 protein: CASSVELAGGELFF
CDR3 DNA: TGTGCCAGCAGCGTAGAACTAGCGGGAGGGGAGCTGTTTTTT

V gene: TRBV13
J gene: TRBJ2-7
clone size: NA
D gene: NA
CDR3 protein: CASSLGGWAGGPYEQYF
CDR3 DNA: TGTGCCAGCAGCTTAGGCGGTTGGGCTGGGGGGCCCTACGAGCAGTACTTC

V gene: TRBV7-2
J gene: TRBJ2-7
clone size: NA
D gene: NA
CDR3 protein: CASSSEYEQYF
CDR3 DNA: TGTGCCAGCAGCTCGGAATACGAGCAGTACTTC

V gene: TRBV7-2
J gene: TRBJ2-5
clone size: few
D gene: NA
CDR3 protein: CASSLGSGAGIQYF
CDR3 DNA: TGTGCCAGCAGCTTAGGGAGTGGGGCGGGGATCCAGTACTTC

V gene: TRBV29-1
J gene: TRBJ1-2
clone size: NA
D gene: NA
CDR3 protein: CSARSLNYGYTF
CDR3 DNA: TGCAGCGCTCGGAGCCTCAACTATGGCTACACCTTC

V gene: TRBV5-6
J gene: TRBJ1-2
clone size: NA
D gene: TRBD1
CDR3 protein: CASSLPWQGGYGYTF
CDR3 DNA: TGTGCCAGCAGCTTGCCGTGGCAGGGGGGCTATGGCTACACCTTC

V gene: TRBV5-4
J gene: TRBJ2-3
clone size: NA
D gene: TRBD2
CDR3 protein: CASSLGAPSGSRNTQYF
CDR3 DNA: TGTGCCAGCAGCTTGGGGGCACCTAGCGGGAGCCGAAATACGCAGTATTTT

V gene: TRBV7-8
J gene: TRBJ2-5
clone size: NA
D gene: TRBD1
CDR3 protein: CASSSGQGQETQYF
CDR3 DNA: TGTGCCAGCAGCTCCGGACAGGGTCAAGAGACCCAGTACTTC

V gene: TRBV2
J gene: TRBJ2-2
clone size: NA
D gene: NA
CDR3 protein: CASSVVPANTGELFF
CDR3 DNA: TGTGCCAGCAGTGTGGTCCCCGCGAACACCGGGGAGCTGTTTTTT

V gene: TRBV11-2
J gene: TRBJ2-7
clone size: many
D gene: NA
CDR3 protein: CASSKTHEQYF
CDR3 DNA: TGTGCCAGCAGTAAGACTCACGAGCAGTACTTC

V gene: TRBV9
J gene: TRBJ2-5
clone size: NA
D gene: TRBD1
CDR3 protein: CASSGRTGGQGENQETQYF
CDR3 DNA: TGTGCCAGCAGCGGGCGAACGGGGGGACAGGGGGAGAACCAAGAGACCCAGTACTTC

V gene: TRBV5-1
J gene: TRBJ1-3
clone size: NA
D gene: NA
CDR3 protein: CASRPDTFSSGNTIYF
CDR3 DNA: TGCGCCAGCAGACCAGACACGTTTTCCTCTGGAAACACCATATATTTT

V gene: TRBV28
J gene: TRBJ2-7
clone size: NA
D gene: NA
CDR3 protein: CASSSPATHRDYEQYF
CDR3 DNA: TGTGCCAGCAGTTCCCCAGCAACACACAGGGATTACGAGCAGTACTTC

V gene: TRBV4-2
J gene: TRBJ1-1
clone size: NA
D gene: TRBD1
CDR3 protein: CASSLTGGNTEAFF
CDR3 DNA: TGTGCCAGCAGCCTGACAGGGGGCAACACTGAAGCTTTCTTT

V gene: TRBV2
J gene: TRBJ2-5
clone size: NA
D gene: NA
CDR3 protein: CASSEVAAQYF
CDR3 DNA: TGTGCCAGCAGTGAGGTGGCGGCCCAGTACTTC

V gene: TRBV9
J gene: TRBJ2-1
clone size: NA
D gene: TRBD2
CDR3 protein: CASTRGLAGAGSNEQFF
CDR3 DNA: TGTGCCAGCACCAGAGGGCTAGCGGGAGCCGGGAGCAATGAGCAGTTCTTC

V gene: TRBV5-8
J gene: TRBJ1-5
clone size: NA
D gene: NA
CDR3 protein: CASSLWGQPQHF
CDR3 DNA: TGTGCCAGCAGCTTGTGGGGTCAGCCCCAGCATTTT

V gene: TRBV7-6
J gene: TRBJ2-3
clone size: NA
D gene: NA
CDR3 protein: CASSGGDGRSTDTQYF
CDR3 DNA: TGTGCCAGCAGCGGAGGGGACGGGAGAAGCACAGATACGCAGTATTTT

V gene: TRBV19
J gene: TRBJ1-4
clone size: NA
D gene: NA
CDR3 protein: CASSKQTTNEKLFF
CDR3 DNA: TGTGCCAGTAGTAAACAGACTACTAATGAAAAACTGTTTTTT

V gene: TRBV19
J gene: TRBJ1-2
clone size: NA
D gene: NA
CDR3 protein: CASSIPTSGYTF
CDR3 DNA: TGTGCCAGTAGTATACCGACTTCTGGCTACACCTTC

V gene: TRBV9
J gene: TRBJ1-4
clone size: NA
D gene: NA
CDR3 protein: CASSAGLGRGKLFF
CDR3 DNA: TGTGCCAGCAGCGCAGGACTAGGGCGGGGAAAACTGTTTTTT

V gene: TRBV13
J gene: TRBJ2-1
clone size: NA
D gene: NA
CDR3 protein: CASSPTGFDLDEQFF
CDR3 DNA: TGTGCCAGCAGCCCGACAGGTTTCGATCTCGATGAGCAGTTCTTC

V gene: TRBV2
J gene: TRBJ2-6
clone size: NA
D gene: NA
CDR3 protein: CASSGQGGGGANVLTF
CDR3 DNA: TGTGCCAGCAGTGGACAGGGAGGCGGTGGGGCCAACGTCCTGACTTTC

V gene: TRBV19
J gene: TRBJ1-2
clone size: NA
D gene: NA
CDR3 protein: CASSTNRVGYTF
CDR3 DNA: TGTGCCAGTAGTACCAACAGGGTAGGCTACACCTTC

V gene: TRBV5-1
J gene: TRBJ2-5
clone size: NA
D gene: NA
CDR3 protein: CASSSRDNQETQYF
CDR3 DNA: TGCGCCAGCAGCTCTAGGGACAACCAAGAGACCCAGTACTTC

V gene: TRBV7-6
J gene: TRBJ2-2
clone size: NA
D gene: TRBD1
CDR3 protein: CASSIRTGEGGELFF
CDR3 DNA: TGTGCCAGCAGCATACGGACAGGGGAGGGCGGGGAGCTGTTTTTT

V gene: TRBV6-5
J gene: TRBJ1-1
clone size: once
D gene: NA
CDR3 protein: CASSQRQLNTEAFF
CDR3 DNA: TGTGCCAGCAGTCAAAGACAGTTGAACACTGAAGCTTTCTTT